This T cell receptor (beta chain) came from a study of CD8+ T cells in alopecia areata. About the research overall: Those treated were given oral tofacitinib at 5 to 10 mg twice daily. Tofacitinib dosing lasted 6 to 18 months, which was then followed by 6 months off drug. Whole-study results and caveats: TCRs were shared less clearly across patients than in mice, possibly for HLA-related reasons. Lesional scalp, notably in alopecia totalis/universalis, had clonality above that of normal scalp.

Sequencing relied on a cDNA template that was reverse transcribed from extracted RNA. The table came from immunoSEQ multiplex PCR; TCRdb's copy has only in-frame clones and leaves some out. The sample contains about 180,000 clones, around 58% of which appear only once. This CDR3 region has 14 residues. The germline V gene has CDR1 LGHNA and CDR2 YNFKEQ. V lost 1 base, J lost 5 bases, and 3 bases stayed unmatched. Treatment indicated: oral pan-JAK inhibitor, 5-10 mg twice daily. This clone was observed a handful of times. Its target is unknown. The source is a human donor with alopecia areata. This chain uses TRBV4-2 with TRBJ2-7; TRBD1 aligns across 9 bases. Sequenced here: CD4+ T cells sorted from blood, sampled at approximately week 56, from a patient treated with tofacitinib. CDR3 nucleotide sequence: TGTGCCAGCAGCCAAGGAGACAGGGGGAACGAGCAGTACTTC. This sequence encodes CASSQGDRGNEQYF.